This paragraph reports one T cell receptor beta chain. This sample was included in a study of blood T cell repertoires in COVID-19. Study details: The United States, Italy and Spain were the sources of the acute and convalescent COVID-19 samples.

The germline V gene has CDR1 LGHNA and CDR2 YNFKEQ. This CDR3 has 13 residues. The V gene lost 3 bases and the J gene lost 4 bases, with 9 bases spanning the gap. Repertoires were generated with immunoSEQ multiplex PCR, while TCRdb's copy carries only in-frame clones and drops some. This table holds some 79,000 clones, roughly 90% found once. The gene calls are TRBV4-2 and TRBJ1-1; D is perhaps TRBD1 (6 bases). Specimen: peripheral blood. This clonotype originated in a man in his 70s with active or convalescent COVID-19. The CDR3 sequence: CASSQNRATEAFF. The DNA of the CDR3 is TGTGCCAGCAGCCAGAACAGGGCCACTGAAGCTTTCTTT.